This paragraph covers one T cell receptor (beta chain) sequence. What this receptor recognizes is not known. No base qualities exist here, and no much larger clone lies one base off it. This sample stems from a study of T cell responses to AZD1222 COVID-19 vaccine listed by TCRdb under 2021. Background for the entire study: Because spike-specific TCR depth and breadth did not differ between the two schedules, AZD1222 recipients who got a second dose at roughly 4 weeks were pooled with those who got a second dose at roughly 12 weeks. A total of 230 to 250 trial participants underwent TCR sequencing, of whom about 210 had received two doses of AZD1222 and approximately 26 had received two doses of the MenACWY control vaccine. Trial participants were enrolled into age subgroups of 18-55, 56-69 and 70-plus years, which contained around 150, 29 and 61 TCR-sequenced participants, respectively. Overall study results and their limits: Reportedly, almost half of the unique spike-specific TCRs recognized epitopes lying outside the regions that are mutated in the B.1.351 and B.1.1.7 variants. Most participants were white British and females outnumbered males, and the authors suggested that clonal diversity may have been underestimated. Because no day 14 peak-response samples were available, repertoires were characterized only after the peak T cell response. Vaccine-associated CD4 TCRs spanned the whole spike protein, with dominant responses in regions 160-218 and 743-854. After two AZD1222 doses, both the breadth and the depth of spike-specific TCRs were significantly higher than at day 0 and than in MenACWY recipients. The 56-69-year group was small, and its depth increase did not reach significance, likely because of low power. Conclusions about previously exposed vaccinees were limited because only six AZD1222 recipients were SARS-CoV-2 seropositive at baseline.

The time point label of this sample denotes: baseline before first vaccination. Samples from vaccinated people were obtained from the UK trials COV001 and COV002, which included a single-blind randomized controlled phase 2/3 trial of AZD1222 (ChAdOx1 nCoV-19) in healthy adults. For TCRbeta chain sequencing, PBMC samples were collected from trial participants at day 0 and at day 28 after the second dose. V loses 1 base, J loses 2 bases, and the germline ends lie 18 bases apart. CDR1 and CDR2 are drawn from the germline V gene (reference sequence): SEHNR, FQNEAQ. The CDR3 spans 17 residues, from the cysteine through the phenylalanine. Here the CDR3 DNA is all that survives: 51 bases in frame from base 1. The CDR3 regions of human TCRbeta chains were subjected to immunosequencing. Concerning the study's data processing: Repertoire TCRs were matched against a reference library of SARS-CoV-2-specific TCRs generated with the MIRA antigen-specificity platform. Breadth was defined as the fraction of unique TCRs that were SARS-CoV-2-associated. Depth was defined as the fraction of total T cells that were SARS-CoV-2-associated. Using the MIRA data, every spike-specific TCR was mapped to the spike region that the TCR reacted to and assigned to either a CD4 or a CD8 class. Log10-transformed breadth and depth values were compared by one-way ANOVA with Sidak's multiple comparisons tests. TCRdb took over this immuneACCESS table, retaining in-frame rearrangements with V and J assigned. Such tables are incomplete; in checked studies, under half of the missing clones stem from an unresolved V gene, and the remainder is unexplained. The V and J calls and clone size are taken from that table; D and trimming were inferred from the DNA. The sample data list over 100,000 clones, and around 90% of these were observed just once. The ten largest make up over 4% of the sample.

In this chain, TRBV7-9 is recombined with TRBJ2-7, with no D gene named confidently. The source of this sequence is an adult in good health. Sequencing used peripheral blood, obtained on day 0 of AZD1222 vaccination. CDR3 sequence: CASSLGTAGVPPYEQYF. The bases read TGTGCCAGCAGCTTAGGCACCGCAGGCGTACCACCCTACGAGCAGTACTTC.